The 13 T cell receptor beta chains below come from one sample, sequenced in a study of T cell responses to AZD1222 COVID-19 vaccine. Sequencing was performed with immunoSEQ multiplex PCR; in TCRdb, only in-frame clones are kept and a portion is missing. This table holds 86,000 or so clones, around nine tenths found once. Material: peripheral blood, obtained 28 days after the second AZD1222 dose. Receptors were obtained from an adult who received the AZD1222 COVID-19 vaccine.

This chain joins TRBV7-6 and TRBJ2-1; unclear D gene. Trimming shortened V by 1 base and J by 10 bases, and 14 bases separated the two germline ends. Looked up from germline, CDR1 is SGHVS and CDR2 is FNYEAQ. This CDR3 spans 14 amino acids. The CDR3 nucleotides read TGTGCCAGCAGCTTAGACGTGGGTCCGAAAGAGCAGTTCTTC. Protein product: CASSLDVGPKEQFF.

The chain combines TRBV5-8 with TRBJ2-7; 11 bases align to TRBD2. The CDR3 is 17 amino acids. J gave up 2 bases and V 3 bases, and 10 bases lay outside the gene matches. Germline values: CDR1 SGHTS, CDR2 YDEGEE. The chain's CDR3 is CASSSRLTSGGPYEQYF. The CDR3, as DNA: TGTGCCAGCAGCTCGCGCCTTACTAGCGGGGGCCCCTACGAGCAGTACTTC.

This clone was recorded a few times. This chain joins TRBV4-1 and TRBJ2-1; 8 bases are a match to TRBD2. The germline CDR1 and CDR2 sequences are MGHRA and YSYEKL. The CDR3 loop spans 15 amino acids. The V and J ends lost 3 bases and 5 bases, in that order; junction bases with no gene match: 6. CDR3 in DNA: TGCGCCAGCAGCCACATACTAGCGGCCGACAATGAGCAGTTCTTC. Encoded protein: CASSHILAADNEQFF.

The chain uses TRBV7-2 and TRBJ1-1; D unclear. CDR1 and CDR2 (germline): SGHTA, FQGNSA. CDR3 length: 13 residues. V dropped 2 bases and J dropped 0 bases, with 4 bases sitting between them. The CDR3 sequence is CASSLSVNTEAFF. In DNA, the CDR3 is TGTGCCAGCAGCTTATCTGTGAACACTGAAGCTTTCTTT.

This rearrangement joins TRBV3-1 (or the pseudogene TRBV3-2) to TRBJ2-3; no clear D. The CDR3 is made up of 14 amino acids. The germline V gene has CDR1 LGHDT and CDR2 YNNKEL (reference sequence). V lost 2 bases and J 1 base, leaving 7 bases between the germline ends. CDR3 nucleotides: TGTGCCAGCAGCCAATGGCAGCGCACAGATACGCAGTATTTT. Translating gives CASSQWQRTDTQYF.

The V call is TRBV7-6, the J call TRBJ1-1, with a possible D match to TRBD1 (5 bases). The CDR3 sequence is 15 residues long. Germline assignment: CDR1 SGHVS and CDR2 FNYEAQ. Between the trimmed V and J ends, which lost 1 base and 4 bases, there was a span of 13 bases. The CDR3 DNA is TGTGCCAGCAGCTTAGGGCTGGGGGGTGGCACTGAAGCTTTCTTT. It yields the protein CASSLGLGGGTEAFF. Drawing the rest from reference TRBV7-6 and TRBJ1-1, the complete variable domain is GAGVSQSPRYKVTKRGQDVALRCDPISGHVSLYWYRQALGQGPEFLTYFNYEAQQDKSGLPNDRFSAERPEGSISTLTIQRTEQRDSAMYRCASSLGLGGGTEAFFGQGTRLTVV.

This sequence joins TRBV6-5 and TRBJ2-1; tentatively, D is TRBD1 or TRBD2 (6 bases each). Trimming removed 6 bases from V and 10 bases from J, with 16 bases in between. This CDR3 is built from 13 residues. The V gene's germline CDR1 is MNHEY and CDR2 SVGAGI. The CDR3, as DNA: TGTGCCAGCAGCCTTCGCCGGGGGCAGGAGCAGTTCTTC. Translated, it gives CASSLRRGQEQFF.

The V gene is TRBV4-1, the J gene TRBJ1-5; 7 bases agree with TRBD1. Germline V lookup: CDR1 MGHRA, CDR2 YSYEKL. The CDR3 is 17 residues long. The V segment lost 1 base and the J segment 0 bases; nucleotides outside the gene matches: 6. The CDR3 DNA reads as TGCGCCAGCAGCCAAGTGGGGACAGAGTATAGCAATCAGCCCCAGCATTTT. It translates to CASSQVGTEYSNQPQHF.

The CDR3 DNA follows: TGTGCCAGCAGTGAACGACTAGCGGGCGAGCAGTATTTT. Protein product: CASSERLAGEQYF. The J gene is TRBJ2-3, the V gene TRBV2, with TRBD2 matching over 10 bases. Germline CDR1 SNHLY, CDR2 FYNNEI. CDR3 length: 13 amino acids. Losses at the gene ends were 2 bases for V and 11 bases for J; bases not matched to a gene: 4.

This chain joins TRBV27 and TRBJ2-2, with 7 bases matching TRBD1. J was trimmed by 6 bases and V by 3 bases; bases with no gene match: 10. The CDR3 spans 16 residues. Looked up from germline, CDR1 is MNHEY and CDR2 is SMNVEV (reference sequence). The CDR3 region is CASSLIRNRGAGELFF. As DNA, the CDR3 is TGTGCCAGCAGTTTGATAAGGAACAGGGGAGCCGGGGAGCTGTTTTTT.

V usage is TRBV10-3 and J usage is TRBJ1-4; D unclear. CDR1 and CDR2 from the germline V gene are ENHRY and SYGVKD. V lost 5 bases and J 5 bases, leaving 9 bases between the germline ends. The CDR3 consists of 13 residues. The CDR3 sequence: CAISPGSNEKLFF. For the CDR3, the DNA is TGTGCCATCAGTCCTGGGTCGAATGAAAAACTGTTTTTT.

The rearrangement uses TRBV5-4 and TRBJ2-1, with 10 positions matching TRBD2. V lost 2 bases, J lost 9 bases, and 11 bases stayed unmatched. Per the germline V gene, CDR1 is SGHNT and CDR2 is YYREEE (reference sequence). This CDR3 comprises 16 residues. The CDR3 region has the DNA TGTGCCAGCAGCTTAGTCCTAGCGGGAGAGGTTAGTGAGCAGTTCTTC. This sequence encodes CASSLVLAGEVSEQFF.

This clone was found many times. The rearrangement uses TRBV15 and TRBJ2-5; D call uncertain. The germline V gene encodes CDR1 LNHNV and CDR2 YYDKDF (reference sequence). Trimming cost V 3 bases and J 8 bases, with 7 bases left between them. The CDR3 extends over 11 amino acids. The CDR3 DNA is TGTGCCACCAGCAGCCGAACTACCCAGTACTTC. Its translation: CATSSRTTQYF. Full variable domain (missing parts from reference TRBV15 and TRBJ2-5): DAMVIQNPRYQVTQFGKPVTLSCSQTLNHNVMYWYQQKSSQAPKLLFHYYDKDFNNEADTPDNFQSRRPNTSFCFLDIRSPGLGDTAMYLCATSSRTTQYFGPGTRLLVL.